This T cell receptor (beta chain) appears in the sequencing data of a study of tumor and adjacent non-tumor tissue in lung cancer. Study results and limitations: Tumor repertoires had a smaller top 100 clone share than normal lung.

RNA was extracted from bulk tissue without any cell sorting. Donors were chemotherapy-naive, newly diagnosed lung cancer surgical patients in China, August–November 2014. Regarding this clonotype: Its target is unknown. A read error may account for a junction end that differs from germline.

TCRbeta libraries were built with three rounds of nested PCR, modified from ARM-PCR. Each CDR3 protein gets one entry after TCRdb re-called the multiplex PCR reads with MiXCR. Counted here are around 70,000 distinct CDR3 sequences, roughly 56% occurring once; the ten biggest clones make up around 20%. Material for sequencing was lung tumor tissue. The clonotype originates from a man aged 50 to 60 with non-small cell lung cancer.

Written as DNA, the CDR3 is TGTAGCGACGATGGTCGGGATTCCTTACATGGCTACACCTTC. Its protein product is CSDDGRDSLHGYTF. The chain links TRBV29-1 to TRBJ1-2; unclear D gene. The CDR3 loop spans 14 amino acids. Germline values: CDR1 SQVTM, CDR2 ANQGSEA.